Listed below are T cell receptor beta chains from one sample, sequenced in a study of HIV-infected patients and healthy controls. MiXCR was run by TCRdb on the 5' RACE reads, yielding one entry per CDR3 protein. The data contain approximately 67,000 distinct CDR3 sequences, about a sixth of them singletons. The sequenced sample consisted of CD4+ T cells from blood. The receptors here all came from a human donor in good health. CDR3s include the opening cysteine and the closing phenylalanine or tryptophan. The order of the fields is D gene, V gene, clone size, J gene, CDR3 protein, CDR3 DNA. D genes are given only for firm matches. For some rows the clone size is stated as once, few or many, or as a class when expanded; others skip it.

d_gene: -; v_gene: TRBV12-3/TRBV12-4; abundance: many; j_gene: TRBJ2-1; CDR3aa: CASSPRHEQFF; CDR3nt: TGTGCCAGCAGCCCTCGACATGAGCAGTTCTTC
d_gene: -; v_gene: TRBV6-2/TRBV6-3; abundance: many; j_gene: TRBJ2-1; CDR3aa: CASSDRRDHTSVYEQFF; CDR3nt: TGTGCCAGCAGTGACAGACGCGACCACACTAGTGTCTATGAGCAGTTCTTC
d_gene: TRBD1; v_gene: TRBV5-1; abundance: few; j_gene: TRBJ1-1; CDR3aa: CASSLFPGQGATEAFF; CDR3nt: TGCGCCAGCAGCTTGTTTCCGGGACAGGGGGCGACTGAAGCTTTCTTT
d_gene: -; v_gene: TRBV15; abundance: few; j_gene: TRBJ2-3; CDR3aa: CATSRPDLDTQYF; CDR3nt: TGTGCCACCAGCAGACCGGATCTAGATACGCAGTATTTT
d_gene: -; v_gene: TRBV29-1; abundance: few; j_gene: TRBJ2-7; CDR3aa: CSVLEAGQFSYEQYF; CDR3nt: TGCAGCGTCCTAGAGGCCGGACAGTTCTCCTACGAGCAGTACTTC
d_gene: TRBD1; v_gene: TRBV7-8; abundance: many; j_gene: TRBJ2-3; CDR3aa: CASSLRVSDRASSTDTQYF; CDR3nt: TGTGCCAGCAGCTTACGCGTCTCAGACAGGGCATCTAGCACAGATACGCAGTATTTT
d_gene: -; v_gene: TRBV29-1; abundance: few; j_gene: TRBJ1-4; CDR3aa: CSVRGRVGEKLFF; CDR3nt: TGCAGCGTCAGAGGAAGGGTTGGGGAAAAACTGTTTTTT
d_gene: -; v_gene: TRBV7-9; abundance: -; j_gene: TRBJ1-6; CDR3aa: CASSSPKSNSPLHF; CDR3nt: TGTGCCAGCAGCTCGCCTAAATCGAATTCACCCCTCCACTTT
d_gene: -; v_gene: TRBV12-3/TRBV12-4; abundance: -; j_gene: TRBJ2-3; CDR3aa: CASSLYRGSTDTQYF; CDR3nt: TGTGCCAGCAGTTTGTACCGGGGTAGCACAGATACGCAGTATTTT
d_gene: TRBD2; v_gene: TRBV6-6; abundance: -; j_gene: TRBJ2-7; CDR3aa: CASSLLAGVYEQYF; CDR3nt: TGTGCCAGCAGCCTACTAGCGGGAGTCTACGAGCAGTACTTC
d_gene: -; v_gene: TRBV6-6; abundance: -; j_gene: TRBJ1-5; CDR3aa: CASSYPGSSYSNQPQHF; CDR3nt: TGTGCCAGCAGTTACCCCGGCAGCAGCTATAGCAATCAGCCCCAGCATTTT
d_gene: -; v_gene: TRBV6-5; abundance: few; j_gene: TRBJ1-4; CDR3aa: CASSFFATNEKLFF; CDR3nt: TGTGCCAGCAGTTTTTTTGCAACTAATGAAAAACTGTTTTTT
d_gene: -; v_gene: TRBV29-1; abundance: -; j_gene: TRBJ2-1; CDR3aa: CSVYWKNNEQFF; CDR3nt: TGCAGCGTTTATTGGAAGAACAATGAGCAGTTCTTC
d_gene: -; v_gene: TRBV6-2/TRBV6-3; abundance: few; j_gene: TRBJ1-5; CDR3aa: CASSYKDSNQPQHF; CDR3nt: TGTGCCAGCAGTTACAAGGATAGCAATCAGCCCCAGCATTTT
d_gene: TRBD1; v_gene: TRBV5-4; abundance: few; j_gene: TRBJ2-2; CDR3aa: CASSSGQGLTGELFF; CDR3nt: TGTGCCAGCAGCTCGGGACAGGGGTTAACCGGGGAGCTGTTTTTT
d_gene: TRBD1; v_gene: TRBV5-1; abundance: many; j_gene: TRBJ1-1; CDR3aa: CASSTSPGTGAEAFF; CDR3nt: TGCGCCAGCAGCACTAGTCCCGGGACAGGGGCTGAAGCTTTCTTT
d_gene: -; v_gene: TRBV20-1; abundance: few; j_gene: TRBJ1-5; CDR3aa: CSARAGEGGNQPQHF; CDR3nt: TGCAGTGCTAGGGCGGGAGAGGGCGGCAATCAGCCCCAGCATTTT
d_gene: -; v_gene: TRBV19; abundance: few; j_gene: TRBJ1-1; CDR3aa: CASSIDYLNTEAFF; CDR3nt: TGTGCCAGTAGTATAGATTACCTGAACACTGAAGCTTTCTTT
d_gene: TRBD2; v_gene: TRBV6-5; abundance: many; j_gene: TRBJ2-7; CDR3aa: CASSYSRLAGVRENEQYF; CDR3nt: TGTGCCAGCAGTTACTCGAGGCTAGCGGGAGTCAGGGAGAACGAGCAGTACTTC
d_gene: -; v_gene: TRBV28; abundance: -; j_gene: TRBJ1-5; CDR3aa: CASSPEGRGDQPQHF; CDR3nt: TGTGCCAGCAGTCCCGAGGGGCGCGGGGATCAGCCCCAGCATTTT
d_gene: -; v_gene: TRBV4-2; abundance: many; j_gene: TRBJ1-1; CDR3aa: CASSQGGSKMNTEAFF; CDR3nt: TGTGCCAGCAGCCAAGGAGGGTCGAAGATGAACACTGAAGCTTTCTTT
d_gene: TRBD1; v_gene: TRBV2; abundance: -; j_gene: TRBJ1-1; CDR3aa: CASSVGAGGARLDTEAFF; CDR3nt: TGTGCCAGCAGTGTAGGGGCAGGGGGCGCCCGGTTGGACACTGAAGCTTTCTTT
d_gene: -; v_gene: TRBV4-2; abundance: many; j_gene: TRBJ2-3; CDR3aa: CASSQERTDTQYF; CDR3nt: TGTGCCAGCAGCCAAGAGAGGACAGATACGCAGTATTTT
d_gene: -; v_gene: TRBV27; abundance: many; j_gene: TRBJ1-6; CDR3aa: CASSLQSWGGGSLHF; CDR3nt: TGTGCCAGCAGTCTTCAATCCTGGGGCGGGGGATCGCTCCACTTT
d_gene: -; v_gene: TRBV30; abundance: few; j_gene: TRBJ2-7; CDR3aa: CAWSVERVPYEQYF; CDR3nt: TGTGCCTGGAGCGTAGAACGGGTCCCCTACGAGCAGTACTTC
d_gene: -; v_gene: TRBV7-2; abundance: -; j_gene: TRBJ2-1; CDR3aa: CASNHEGMRINEQFF; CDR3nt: TGTGCCAGCAATCACGAGGGTATGCGCATTAATGAGCAGTTCTTC
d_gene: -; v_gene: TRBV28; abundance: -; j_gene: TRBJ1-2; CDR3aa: CASSPALAYGYTF; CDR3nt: TGTGCCAGCAGCCCCGCGTTGGCCTATGGCTACACCTTC
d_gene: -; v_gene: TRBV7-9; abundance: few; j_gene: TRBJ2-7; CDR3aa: CASSHAGYEQYF; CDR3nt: TGTGCCAGCAGCCACGCGGGTTACGAGCAGTACTTC
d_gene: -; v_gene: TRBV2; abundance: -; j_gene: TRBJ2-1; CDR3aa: CASSHRDRSSYNEQFF; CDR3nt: TGTGCCAGCAGTCACCGGGACCGGAGCTCCTACAATGAGCAGTTCTTC
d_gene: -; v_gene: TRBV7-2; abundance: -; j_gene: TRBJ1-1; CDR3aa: CASSRTAGNTEAFF; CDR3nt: TGTGCCAGCAGCCGGACAGCGGGGAACACTGAAGCTTTCTTT
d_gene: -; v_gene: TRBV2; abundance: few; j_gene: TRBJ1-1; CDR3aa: CASSGDGNTEAFF; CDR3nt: TGTGCCAGCAGTGGGGACGGGAACACTGAAGCTTTCTTT
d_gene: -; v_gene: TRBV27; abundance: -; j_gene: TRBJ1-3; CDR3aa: CASSLYGGSGNTIYF; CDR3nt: TGTGCCAGCAGTTTATACGGGGGCTCTGGAAACACCATATATTTT
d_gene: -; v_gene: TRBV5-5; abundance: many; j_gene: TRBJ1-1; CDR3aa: CASSPWTINTEAFF; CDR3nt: TGTGCCAGCAGCCCCTGGACGATTAACACTGAAGCTTTCTTT
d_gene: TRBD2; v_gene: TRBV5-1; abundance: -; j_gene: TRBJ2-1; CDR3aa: CASSLVASGGARVNEQFF; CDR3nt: TGCGCCAGCAGCTTGGTGGCTAGCGGGGGGGCCCGAGTAAATGAGCAGTTCTTC
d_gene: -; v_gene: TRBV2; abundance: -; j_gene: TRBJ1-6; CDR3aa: CASIPTEYSPLHF; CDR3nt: TGTGCCAGCATCCCGACAGAGTATTCACCCCTCCACTTT
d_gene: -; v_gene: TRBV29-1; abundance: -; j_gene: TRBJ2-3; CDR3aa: CSVAGPPDTQYF; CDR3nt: TGCAGCGTTGCAGGGCCCCCGGATACGCAGTATTTT
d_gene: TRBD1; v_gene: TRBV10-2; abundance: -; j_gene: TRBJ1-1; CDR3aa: CASSVDRVGDTEAFF; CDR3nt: TGCGCCAGCAGTGTTGACAGGGTCGGGGACACTGAAGCTTTCTTT
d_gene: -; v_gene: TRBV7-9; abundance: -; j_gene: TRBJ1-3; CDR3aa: CASSLGTSGPGNTIYF; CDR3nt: TGTGCCAGCAGCCTGGGGACGTCCGGGCCCGGAAACACCATATATTTT
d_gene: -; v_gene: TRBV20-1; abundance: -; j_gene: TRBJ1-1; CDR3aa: CSARRVEAGENTEAFF; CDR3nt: TGCAGTGCTAGAAGAGTCGAGGCTGGGGAGAACACTGAAGCTTTCTTT
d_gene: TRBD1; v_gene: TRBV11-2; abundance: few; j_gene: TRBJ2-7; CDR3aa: CASSLRQGEVYF; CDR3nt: TGTGCCAGCAGCTTACGACAGGGGGAGGTGTACTTC